A selection of T cell receptor beta chains follows, all from one sample in a study of cytomegalovirus exposure and HLA in healthy donors. Using immunoSEQ multiplex PCR, the repertoire was profiled, and TCRdb retains in-frame clones only, with some absent. This specimen shows tens of thousands of clones; the ten leading clones hold around 3.8%. Source material: PBMCs. The receptors come from a female donor in good health and CMV-seropositive. Both conserved end residues are part of each CDR3. The D gene is left open where the match is weak.

len | d_gene | j_gene | v_gene | CDR3aa | CDR3nt
12 | NA | TRBJ2-5 | TRBV6-5 | CASTSSGETQYF | TGTGCCAGCACCTCGTCCGGGGAGACCCAGTACTTC
15 | TRBD1 | TRBJ2-5 | TRBV6-5 | CASSYGGQPGETQYF | TGTGCCAGCAGTTACGGGGGACAGCCGGGGGAGACCCAGTACTTC
12 | NA | TRBJ2-7 | TRBV7-2 | CASSPQGRVQYF | TGTGCCAGCAGCCCCCAGGGGCGGGTGCAGTACTTC
14 | NA | TRBJ2-6 | TRBV10-2 | CASTRSSGANVLTF | TGCGCCAGCACTCGGAGCTCTGGGGCCAACGTCCTGACTTTC
13 | NA | TRBJ1-2 | TRBV5-5 | CASSFNSGYGYTF | TGTGCCAGCAGCTTTAATTCGGGATATGGCTACACCTTC
15 | TRBD1 | TRBJ1-2 | TRBV28 | CASSRRDRGDYGYTF | TGTGCCAGCAGTCGCAGGGACAGAGGTGACTATGGCTACACCTTC
15 | TRBD1 | TRBJ2-7 | TRBV4-1 | CASSQGQGDSYEQYF | TGCGCCAGCAGCCAAGGACAGGGGGACAGCTACGAGCAGTACTTC
16 | TRBD2 | TRBJ2-7 | TRBV28 | CASSLVAGGTPYEQYF | TGTGCCAGCAGTTTAGTGGCGGGAGGTACCCCCTACGAGCAGTACTTC
14 | NA | TRBJ1-2 | TRBV6-5 | CASRRVTGIYGYTF | TGTGCCAGCAGACGGGTAACAGGGATCTATGGCTACACCTTC
14 | NA | TRBJ2-7 | TRBV6-1 | CASSEQDSHYEQYF | TGTGCCAGCAGTGAACAGGACAGTCACTACGAGCAGTACTTC
14 | TRBD1 | TRBJ2-7 | TRBV28 | CASSVDRGPWEQYF | TGTGCCAGCAGTGTCGACAGGGGGCCCTGGGAGCAGTACTTC
15 | TRBD1 | TRBJ2-7 | TRBV6-6 | CASRPDRGLTYEQYF | TGTGCCAGCAGGCCGGACAGGGGCCTTACCTACGAGCAGTACTTC
17 | TRBD2 | TRBJ2-7 | TRBV10-3 | CAISESRGLVTSYEQYF | TGTGCCATCAGTGAGTCTCGAGGACTAGTTACTTCCTACGAGCAGTACTTC
14 | NA | TRBJ2-7 | TRBV18 | CASSLQDRGGEQYF | TGTGCCAGCTCACTACAAGACAGGGGAGGGGAGCAGTACTTC
13 | NA | TRBJ2-5 | TRBV11-2 | CASSLDRGETQYF | TGTGCCAGCAGCTTAGACAGGGGTGAGACCCAGTACTTC
15 | NA | TRBJ2-2 | TRBV29-1 | CSVIQTTTNTGELFF | TGCAGCGTGATTCAGACAACAACGAACACCGGGGAGCTGTTTTTT
13 | NA | TRBJ1-1 | TRBV29-1 | CSVESGLNTEAFF | TGCAGCGTTGAATCGGGGTTGAACACTGAAGCTTTCTTT
13 | NA | TRBJ1-1 | TRBV4-3 | CASSLEEYTEAFF | TGCGCCAGCAGCCTAGAGGAGTACACTGAAGCTTTCTTT
13 | TRBD1 | TRBJ1-1 | TRBV10-1 | CASSGQGITEAFF | TGCGCCAGCAGCGGACAGGGAATCACTGAAGCTTTCTTT
16 | NA | TRBJ1-3 | TRBV4-3 | CASSHARRFSGNTIYF | TGCGCCAGCAGCCACGCTCGGCGGTTCTCTGGAAACACCATATATTTT
12 | NA | TRBJ2-1 | TRBV18 | CASSDWNNEQFF | TGTGCCAGCTCGGACTGGAACAATGAGCAGTTCTTC
15 | TRBD2 | TRBJ2-5 | TRBV7-9 | CASSDKAGGQETQYF | TGTGCCAGCAGCGACAAAGCGGGAGGGCAGGAGACCCAGTACTTC
14 | NA | TRBJ1-1 | TRBV18 | CASSPTSGNTEAFF | TGTGCCAGCTCACCCACTTCAGGGAACACTGAAGCTTTCTTT
13 | NA | TRBJ1-1 | TRBV28 | CASSLTPVTEAFF | TGTGCCAGCAGCCTCACCCCGGTTACTGAAGCTTTCTTT